This passage covers 22 T cell receptor beta chains from one sample sequenced in a study of response to subunit inactivated influenza vaccine. TCRdb analysed the RT-PCR reads with MiXCR anew, one entry per CDR3 protein. Of about 540,000 distinct CDR3 sequences listed, less than 15% were seen once; the top ten hold 11%. This specimen consisted of PBMCs from blood, obtained roughly 13 days after vaccination. These receptors came from a man aged 50 or older who received an inactivated influenza vaccine.

This sequence joins TRBV11-2 and TRBJ2-1; possibly TRBD1 for D (6 bases). CDR1 and CDR2 (germline): SGHAT, FQNNGV. V was cut by 1 base and J by 9 bases, with 13 bases left in between. The CDR3 sequence is 14 residues long. CDR3 sequence reads: CASSLVRGRGEQFF. CDR3 DNA: TGTGCCAGCAGCTTAGTCAGGGGACGAGGTGAGCAGTTCTTC.

The V and J genes are TRBV4-2 and TRBJ2-2, with TRBD2 matching 10 bases. CDR3 length equals 17 residues. Per germline, CDR1 LGHNA and CDR2 YNFKEQ. Trimming took 1 base from V and 2 from J; bases not matched to a gene: 4. For the CDR3, the DNA is TGTGCCAGCAGCCAAGCTAGCGGGGGCCCAAACACCGGGGAGCTGTTTTTT. Protein sequence: CASSQASGGPNTGELFF.

V and J are TRBV5-5 and TRBJ1-1; D is possibly TRBD1 (6 bases). V was shortened by 1 base and J by 3 bases, with 13 bases between the two germline ends. This CDR3 is built from 15 residues. Germline CDR1 reads SGHKS; CDR2 reads YYEKEE (reference sequence). CDR3 bases: TGTGCCAGCAGCTTGATGCAGGGGCTCGACACTGAAGCTTTCTTT. It specifies CASSLMQGLDTEAFF.

In its sample, this clonotype was seen a few times. The V gene is TRBV27, the J gene TRBJ2-5; TRBD1 is a possible D gene (6 bases). The CDR3 runs to 14 residues. The V and J ends lost 7 bases and 5 bases respectively, with 17 bases between them. Germline CDR1 MNHEY, CDR2 SMNVEV (reference sequence). The CDR3 coding sequence is TGTGCCAGCAAACAAGAGTGGGGGCTGGAGACCCAGTACTTC. Translation gives CASKQEWGLETQYF.

This chain links TRBV2 with TRBJ1-6, with D possibly TRBD1 on 6 matching bases. Germline V CDR1 and CDR2: SNHLY, FYNNEI. Trimming took 5 bases from V and 8 from J, leaving 22 bases between them. The CDR3 length is 17 residues. CDR3 in amino acids: CASSTSGTILSYSPLHF. For the CDR3, the DNA is TGTGCCAGCAGTACGTCCGGGACAATCTTGTCGTATTCACCCCTCCACTTT.

This clonotype was seen only a few times. This sequence joins TRBV14 and TRBJ2-2; D is unresolved. V gave up 0 bases and J gave up 4 bases, with 6 bases separating them. This CDR3 comprises 14 residues. Germline V CDR1 and CDR2: SGHDN, FVKESK. The CDR3 spells CASSQERFTGELFF. The CDR3 coding sequence is TGTGCCAGCAGCCAAGAGCGTTTCACCGGGGAGCTGTTTTTT.

The rearrangement links TRBV20-1 to TRBJ2-7; D call uncertain. Germline assignment: CDR1 DFQATT and CDR2 SNEGSKA (reference sequence). Trimming left V 6 bases short and J 0 bases short, with 15 bases between. This CDR3 spans 14 amino acids. The CDR3 coding sequence is TGCAGTGCGCCGAAGGACGGATTCTCCTACGAGCAGTACTTC. Translated, it gives CSAPKDGFSYEQYF.

This clonotype was seen many times. This chain uses TRBV5-1 with TRBJ2-3; 11 bases line up with TRBD1. The germline CDR1 and CDR2 sequences are SGHRS and YFSETQ. CDR3 size: 15 residues. The V segment lost 4 bases and the J segment 4 bases; nucleotides outside the gene matches: 5. CDR3 sequence (DNA): TGCGCCAGCAGCCTACCGGGACAGGGGGCAGATACGCAGTATTTT. Encoded protein: CASSLPGQGADTQYF.

The genes are TRBV7-2 and TRBJ2-7; possibly TRBD2 for D (5 bases). The V gene's germline CDR1 is SGHTA and CDR2 FQGNSA. This CDR3 is 13 amino acids long. Trimming pared 4 bases from V and 2 bases from J, leaving 9 bases between. The chain's CDR3 is CASSSSPTYEQYF. The CDR3 DNA reads as TGTGCCAGCAGCTCTAGCCCGACCTACGAGCAGTACTTC.

This clonotype was counted between two and nine times. V is TRBV3-1 and J is TRBJ2-7; tentative D call: TRBD1 (5 bases). The germline V gene encodes CDR1 LGHDT and CDR2 YNNKEL (reference sequence). The V end lost 0 bases, the J end lost 3 bases, and 12 bases lay between the germline ends. This CDR3 is 15 amino acids long. CDR3 residues: CASSQDPRAFYEQYF. The CDR3 region has the DNA TGTGCCAGCAGCCAAGATCCCAGGGCCTTCTACGAGCAGTACTTC.

This rearrangement joins TRBV18 to TRBJ2-1; weak D call: TRBD2 (6 bases). The length of the CDR3 is 15 residues. V gave up 0 bases and J gave up 9 bases, with 15 bases separating them. The germline V gene encodes CDR1 KGHSH and CDR2 LQKENI. The CDR3 coding sequence is TGTGCCAGCTCACCACCAATGGCGGGAATCGGTGAGCAGTTCTTC. This encodes CASSPPMAGIGEQFF.

This clonotype has just a few counts. The chain couples TRBV14 to TRBJ2-7; perhaps D is TRBD1 or TRBD2 (5 bases each). The CDR3 is 15 amino acids. CDR1 and CDR2 from the germline V gene are SGHDN and FVKESK. Trimming removed 1 base from V and 2 bases from J, with 12 bases in between. The CDR3 loop reads CASSQVGRQTYEQYF. The CDR3 bases are TGTGCCAGCAGCCAAGTGGGACGGCAGACCTACGAGCAGTACTTC.

This clonotype was seen repeatedly, ten times or more. This sequence joins TRBV4-1 and TRBJ2-3, with D unclear. Per the germline V gene, CDR1 is MGHRA and CDR2 is YSYEKL. V lost 3 bases to trimming and J lost 1 base, with 11 bases between them. CDR3 length equals 15 residues. CDR3 bases: TGCGCCAGCAGCCAGAGGTCCCTCGGCACAGATACGCAGTATTTT. Translating it yields CASSQRSLGTDTQYF.

The gene calls are TRBV7-9 and TRBJ2-1; TRBD2 matches 13 bases. Germline loops: CDR1 SEHNR, CDR2 FQNEAQ (reference sequence). This CDR3 comprises 15 residues. V shed 5 bases and J 8 bases; nucleotides not matched to a gene: 6. Here the CDR3 DNA reads TGTGCCAGCAGCCTGGGACTAGCGGGAACCGATGAGCAGTTCTTC. It yields the protein CASSLGLAGTDEQFF.

This clonotype was recorded a few times. The chain uses TRBV20-1 and TRBJ1-1; D unclear. This CDR3 has 14 residues. Germline lookup yields CDR1 DFQATT and CDR2 SNEGSKA (reference sequence). The germline V and J ends were trimmed by 0 bases and 0 bases, with 8 bases remaining between them. CDR3 DNA: TGCAGTGCTAGAGATCTTGGCATGAACACTGAAGCTTTCTTT. It translates to CSARDLGMNTEAFF.

Only a few counts were recorded for this clonotype. The gene calls are TRBV7-8 and TRBJ1-5; D is ambiguous. The CDR3 contains 15 residues. Trimming took off 2 bases at V and 0 bases at J, with 8 bases between the two ends. Germline V gene data show CDR1 as SGHVS and CDR2 as FQNEAQ. CDR3 nucleotides: TGTGCCAGCAGCTTATATACGGATAGCAATCAGCCCCAGCATTTT. As protein: CASSLYTDSNQPQHF.

The chain combines TRBV5-1 with TRBJ2-1, with 11 nucleotides matching TRBD2. There are 16 residues in the CDR3. Germline-derived CDR1 and CDR2 are SGHRS and YFSETQ. V lost 2 bases and J lost 9; bases outside the gene matches: 10. The CDR3 reads CASSFLAGGPGAEQFF. The CDR3 region has the DNA TGCGCCAGCAGCTTTCTAGCGGGAGGCCCGGGGGCTGAGCAGTTCTTC.

This clonotype was detected a few times. The V gene is TRBV5-6, the J gene TRBJ2-3, with no clear D. The CDR3 totals 14 residues. The V and J ends lost 0 bases and 6 bases respectively, with 11 bases between them. Germline assignment: CDR1 SGHDT and CDR2 YYEEEE. CDR3 sequence: CASSLEGVVDTQYF. For the CDR3, the DNA is TGTGCCAGCAGCTTGGAAGGTGTAGTCGATACGCAGTATTTT.

This clonotype has just a few counts. The chain is built from TRBV28 and TRBJ2-7, with a weak D call TRBD1 (6 bases). Trimming took 6 bases from V and 0 from J, leaving 15 bases between them. The CDR3 is 15 amino acids. Germline assignment: CDR1 MDHEN and CDR2 SYDVKM. In nucleotides, the CDR3 is TGTGCCAGCAGGTCGGACCGGGACATCTCCTACGAGCAGTACTTC. This sequence encodes CASRSDRDISYEQYF.

As concerns this clonotype: A much larger clone is a single base away; this may be a read error. The chain employs TRBV7-3 and TRBJ2-1; D unclear. The CDR3 consists of 16 residues. CDR1 and CDR2 from the germline V gene are SGHTA and FQGTGA. The CDR3 loop reads CASSLSLVSSYNVQFF. Here the CDR3 DNA reads TGTGCCAGCAGCTTAAGCCTAGTGAGCTCCTACAATGTGCAGTTCTTC.

There are a few counts of this clonotype. J is TRBJ2-1 and V is TRBV12-3 or TRBV12-4; perhaps TRBD2 as D (7 bases). CDR3 length: 15 residues. V was clipped by 7 bases and J by 2 bases, with 15 bases between them. The CDR3 loop is CASKGGGAAYNEQFF. DNA of the CDR3: TGTGCCAGCAAAGGGGGGGGGGCGGCCTACAATGAGCAGTTCTTC.

This clonotype was seen ten or more times. The chain employs TRBV3-1 and TRBJ2-7, with D perhaps being TRBD1 or TRBD2 (6 bases each). Trimming pared 5 bases from V and 3 bases from J, leaving 23 bases between. In germline, CDR1 is LGHDT, CDR2 YNNKEL (reference sequence). This CDR3 region has 17 residues. The CDR3 sequence is CASSIPWGAGRIYEQYF. The CDR3 bases are TGTGCCAGCAGCATCCCCTGGGGGGCAGGGAGGATCTACGAGCAGTACTTC.